These T cell receptor beta chains were read from a single sample in a study. From the multiplex PCR reads, TCRdb called clonotypes with MiXCR, one entry per CDR3 protein. The table shows 250 to 350 distinct CDR3 sequences, with 16% occurring only once. Sequenced: tumor-infiltrating Tregs sorted from the breast tumor. Receptor source: a female donor with breast cancer. Each CDR3 is given with its conserved first and last residue. The order of the fields is V gene, clone size, D gene, J gene, CDR3 DNA, CDR3 protein. The D gene is left open where the match is weak. Size is omitted from some rows. Given values are once, few, many or a class for expanded clones.

TRBV12-3/TRBV12-4	hyperexpanded	NA	TRBJ1-2	TGTGCCAGCAGCTTTATGTCAGGGGACTATGGCTACACCTTC	CASSFMSGDYGYTF
TRBV12-3/TRBV12-4	NA	NA	TRBJ1-2	TGTGCCAGTCGCCGAGGGGTGATCTATGGCTACACCTTC	CASRRGVIYGYTF
TRBV12-3/TRBV12-4	large	NA	TRBJ1-2	TGTGCCAGCAGTTTAATGTCCGGATTTGGCTACACCTTC	CASSLMSGFGYTF
TRBV12-3/TRBV12-4	large	NA	TRBJ1-2	TGTGCCAGCAGTTTACTGGCGGAGTATGGCTACACCTTC	CASSLLAEYGYTF
TRBV12-3/TRBV12-4	large	NA	TRBJ1-2	TGTGCCAGCAGTTTCATACGACTCTACTATGGCTACACCTTC	CASSFIRLYYGYTF
TRBV12-3/TRBV12-4	NA	NA	TRBJ1-2	TGTGCCAGCAGCCGTCCAGTGGGCGCCTATGGCTACACCTTC	CASSRPVGAYGYTF
TRBV12-3/TRBV12-4	large	TRBD1	TRBJ1-2	TGTGCCAGCAGTCAACAGGGGAACTATGGCTACACCTTC	CASSQQGNYGYTF
TRBV12-3/TRBV12-4	NA	TRBD1	TRBJ1-2	TGTGCCAGCAGGCGAGACAGGGGAGGCTATGGCTACACCTTC	CASRRDRGGYGYTF
TRBV12-3/TRBV12-4	medium-sized	NA	TRBJ1-2	TGTGCCAGCAGCCAACAGTGGGCGGTTCGGTACTATGGCTACACCTTC	CASSQQWAVRYYGYTF
TRBV12-3/TRBV12-4	large	NA	TRBJ1-2	TGTGCCAGCACTATCCGGGAGGCCTATGGCTACACCTTC	CASTIREAYGYTF
TRBV12-3/TRBV12-4	large	NA	TRBJ1-2	TGTGCCAGCAGTTTATTAGCAAACTATGGCTACACCTTC	CASSLLANYGYTF
TRBV12-3/TRBV12-4	hyperexpanded	TRBD1	TRBJ1-2	TGTGCCAGCAGCATCAGGGACAGGGGAGGCTATGGCTACACCTTC	CASSIRDRGGYGYTF
TRBV12-3/TRBV12-4	large	NA	TRBJ1-2	TGTGCCAGCAGTTTAGGAGGGTGGGGCTACACCTTC	CASSLGGWGYTF
TRBV12-3/TRBV12-4	large	NA	TRBJ1-2	TGTGCCAGCAAGGACGGTTCCTATGGCTACACCTTC	CASKDGSYGYTF
TRBV12-3/TRBV12-4	large	NA	TRBJ1-2	TGTGCCAGCAGCCCCGGGACGCAAGCTGGCTACACCTTC	CASSPGTQAGYTF
TRBV12-3/TRBV12-4	large	TRBD1	TRBJ1-2	TGTGCCAGCAGTAACCTCGGGACAGGCAGAGCTAACTATGGCTACACCTTC	CASSNLGTGRANYGYTF
TRBV12-3/TRBV12-4	once	TRBD1	TRBJ1-2	TGTGCCAGCAGTTCCAGAGACAGGGATGACTACACCTTC	CASSSRDRDDYTF
TRBV12-3/TRBV12-4	NA	TRBD1	TRBJ1-2	TGTGCCAGCAGCGTGGGACAGGGCCTCAACTATGGCTACACCTTC	CASSVGQGLNYGYTF
TRBV12-3/TRBV12-4	large	NA	TRBJ1-2	TGTGCCAGCAGGAGGGACACCGACTATGGCTACACCTTC	CASRRDTDYGYTF
TRBV12-3/TRBV12-4	NA	NA	TRBJ1-2	TGTGCCAGCAGTTTAAGGCGCGGAAACTATGGCTACACCTTC	CASSLRRGNYGYTF
TRBV12-3/TRBV12-4	large	NA	TRBJ1-2	TGTGCCAGCAGTTTAGGATGGGGGTCTGGCTACACCTTC	CASSLGWGSGYTF
TRBV12-3/TRBV12-4	large	TRBD1	TRBJ1-2	TGTGCCAGCAGCCCGTTGACAGGGTTGGGTGGCTACACCTTC	CASSPLTGLGGYTF
TRBV12-3/TRBV12-4	large	NA	TRBJ1-2	TGTGCCAGCAGTTCCACCCGACAGCACCCAAATGCCTTTAACTATGGCTACACCTTC	CASSSTRQHPNAFNYGYTF
TRBV12-3/TRBV12-4	large	NA	TRBJ1-2	TGTGCCAGCAGTTTCGGGAGCGGCTACACCTTC	CASSFGSGYTF
TRBV12-3/TRBV12-4	medium-sized	NA	TRBJ1-2	TGTGCCAGCAGTTCGACATCTAACTATGGCTACACCTTC	CASSSTSNYGYTF
TRBV12-3/TRBV12-4	NA	NA	TRBJ1-2	TGTGCCAGCAGTTTAGCGCGTAGAGAAGTGGGTGGCTACACCTTC	CASSLARREVGGYTF
TRBV12-3/TRBV12-4	large	NA	TRBJ1-2	TGTGCCAGCAGTACCAGGACAGCCATGGCTAACTATGGCTACACCTTC	CASSTRTAMANYGYTF
TRBV12-3/TRBV12-4	large	NA	TRBJ1-2	TGTGCCAGCAGTTCTAACCTTAACTATGGCTACACCTTC	CASSSNLNYGYTF
TRBV12-3/TRBV12-4	large	NA	TRBJ1-2	TGTGCCAGCAGTCTGGGCAGCTATGGCTACACCTTC	CASSLGSYGYTF
TRBV12-3/TRBV12-4	large	NA	TRBJ1-2	TGTGCCAGCAGTTTTGGTGGGATTAACTATGGCTACACCTTC	CASSFGGINYGYTF
TRBV12-3/TRBV12-4	NA	NA	TRBJ1-2	TGTGCCAGCAGTTCCAACAAGGGGCTGTACTATGGCTACACCTTC	CASSSNKGLYYGYTF
TRBV12-3/TRBV12-4	large	NA	TRBJ1-2	TGTGCCAGCAGTTCCCGGGAGCGGGAATCCTTC	CASSSRERESF
TRBV12-3/TRBV12-4	medium-sized	NA	TRBJ1-2	TGTGCCAGCCTGAATGGGAGGAGGCAAGGCTACACCTTC	CASLNGRRQGYTF
TRBV12-3/TRBV12-4	few	NA	TRBJ1-2	TGTGCCAGCAGTCGGAGGGTTGACCCGACGGGCTATGGCTACACCTTC	CASSRRVDPTGYGYTF
TRBV12-3/TRBV12-4	large	TRBD1	TRBJ1-2	TGTGCCAGCAGTTTGTCGGGACAGGGCTTCTATGGCTACACCTTC	CASSLSGQGFYGYTF
TRBV12-3/TRBV12-4	NA	NA	TRBJ1-2	TGTGCCAGCAGATCCGGGACGCAAGCTGGCTACACCTTC	CASRSGTQAGYTF
TRBV12-3/TRBV12-4	large	NA	TRBJ1-2	TGTGCCAGCAGGCAGGCCGCCGGCTATGGCTACACCTTC	CASRQAAGYGYTF
TRBV12-3/TRBV12-4	medium-sized	NA	TRBJ1-2	TGTGCCAGCACCAAACAGAGGGCTCGATCCGATGGCTACACCTTC	CASTKQRARSDGYTF
TRBV12-3/TRBV12-4	few	NA	TRBJ1-2	TGTGCCAGCAGGGACCGGAGGCAGGGCTACACCTTC	CASRDRRQGYTF
TRBV12-3/TRBV12-4	NA	TRBD1	TRBJ1-2	TGTGCCAGCAGTAGGGACAGGGCGCGCGGCTACACCTTC	CASSRDRARGYTF
TRBV12-3/TRBV12-4	NA	TRBD1	TRBJ1-2	TGTGCCAGCAGTTTGTCGGGACAGGGCTATGGCTACACCTTC	CASSLSGQGYGYTF